A selection of T cell receptor beta chains follows, all from one sample in a study of cytomegalovirus exposure and HLA in healthy donors. The data were produced by immunoSEQ multiplex PCR, yet TCRdb's version contains in-frame clones alone and is incomplete. The table has some 160,000 clones, approximately 68% seen once. Sequences were obtained from PBMCs. These receptors were obtained from a middle-aged man in good health and CMV-seronegative. Each CDR3 is given with its conserved first and last residue. D genes are given only for firm matches. Clone size is shown for a subset of rows, as once, few, many or a class of expanded clone.

.	TRBV9	TRBJ2-1	.	CASSPPGLGYNEQFF	TGTGCCAGCAGCCCCCCTGGACTCGGGTACAATGAGCAGTTCTTC
few	TRBV6-4	TRBJ2-5	.	CASSEEAGQQETQYF	TGTGCCAGCAGTGAAGAGGCGGGACAGCAAGAGACCCAGTACTTC
few	TRBV5-6	TRBJ1-1	TRBD1	CASSLIFQGASGNTEAFF	TGTGCCAGCAGCTTGATTTTTCAGGGGGCAAGTGGGAACACTGAAGCTTTCTTT
.	TRBV7-3	TRBJ2-7	TRBD2	CASSRLAGPYEQYF	TGTGCCAGCAGCAGACTAGCGGGGCCCTACGAGCAGTACTTC
.	TRBV5-4	TRBJ2-3	.	CASSLVRGPGGTDTQYF	TGTGCCAGCAGCTTGGTGCGGGGTCCAGGTGGCACAGATACGCAGTATTTT
.	TRBV4-3	TRBJ2-6	TRBD1	CASSHGQGGAGANVLTF	TGCGCCAGCAGCCACGGACAGGGGGGGGCTGGGGCCAACGTCCTGACTTTC
once	TRBV6-5	TRBJ1-2	.	CASTRRAVIYGYTF	TGTGCCAGCACCCGAAGAGCGGTTATCTATGGCTACACCTTC
.	TRBV2	TRBJ2-1	.	CASSISSYNEQFF	TGTGCCAGTTCCATCAGCTCCTACAATGAGCAGTTCTTC
.	TRBV4-1	TRBJ2-7	TRBD2	CASSQDPTSGKVYEQYF	TGCGCCAGCAGCCAAGACCCGACTAGCGGGAAGGTTTACGAGCAGTACTTC
.	TRBV7-8	TRBJ1-1	.	CASSLEEDHTEAFF	TGTGCCAGCAGCCTAGAGGAGGATCACACTGAAGCTTTCTTT